This TCR beta chain derives from a study of blood T cell repertoires in COVID-19. Whole-study context: Acute-phase and convalescent COVID-19 samples originated in the United States, Italy and Spain. Nucleic acid was either cDNA or gDNA, and it came from T cells, B-cell-depleted T cells, or PBMCs.

CDR1 MDHEN and CDR2 SYDVKM come from the germline V gene. This CDR3 comprises 14 residues. With 6 bases removed from V and 6 bases from J, the gap between germline ends came to 15 bases. As processed by the authors: Estimation of nucleated cell counts relied on the amplification of reference gene primers. TCRdb keeps only in-frame clones here, not all; method: immunoSEQ multiplex PCR. V, J and clone size are taken as reported in that table, and D and trimming were inferred from the DNA itself. The profile covers tens of thousands of clones, with around 87% appearing a single time and nearly 7.5% taken by the ten largest.

The TCR sequence derives from a human donor with active COVID-19. The donor label of this sample is uncertain. This rearrangement joins TRBV28 to TRBJ1-5; the D gene is possibly TRBD1 (5 bases). The source material was peripheral blood. The CDR3 loop reads CASRPQGNGQPQHF. The DNA for the CDR3 is TGTGCCAGCAGGCCCCAGGGAAATGGTCAGCCCCAGCATTTT.